This TCR beta chain was observed in a study of blood T cell repertoires in COVID-19. Original processing methods: Counts of nucleated cells, estimated from reference gene primer amplification, were obtained. TCRdb keeps only in-frame clones here, not all; method: immunoSEQ multiplex PCR. The V and J calls and clone size are taken from that table; D and trimming were inferred from the DNA. Counted here are about 260,000 clones, about 88% occurring once; the ten biggest clones make up approximately 5.3%. V lost 7 bases to trimming and J lost 0 bases; unmatched junction nucleotides: 6. Per germline, CDR1 MDHEN and CDR2 SYDVKM. The CDR3 is made up of 15 amino acids.

The receptor's source is a woman between 55 and 75 years old with COVID-19, enrolled during active disease. The chain carries TRBV28 and TRBJ1-5, with 7 bases matching TRBD1. The source material was peripheral blood. Here the CDR3 reads CASTRTGYSNQPQHF. DNA of the CDR3: TGTGCCAGCACCAGGACAGGATATAGCAATCAGCCCCAGCATTTT.